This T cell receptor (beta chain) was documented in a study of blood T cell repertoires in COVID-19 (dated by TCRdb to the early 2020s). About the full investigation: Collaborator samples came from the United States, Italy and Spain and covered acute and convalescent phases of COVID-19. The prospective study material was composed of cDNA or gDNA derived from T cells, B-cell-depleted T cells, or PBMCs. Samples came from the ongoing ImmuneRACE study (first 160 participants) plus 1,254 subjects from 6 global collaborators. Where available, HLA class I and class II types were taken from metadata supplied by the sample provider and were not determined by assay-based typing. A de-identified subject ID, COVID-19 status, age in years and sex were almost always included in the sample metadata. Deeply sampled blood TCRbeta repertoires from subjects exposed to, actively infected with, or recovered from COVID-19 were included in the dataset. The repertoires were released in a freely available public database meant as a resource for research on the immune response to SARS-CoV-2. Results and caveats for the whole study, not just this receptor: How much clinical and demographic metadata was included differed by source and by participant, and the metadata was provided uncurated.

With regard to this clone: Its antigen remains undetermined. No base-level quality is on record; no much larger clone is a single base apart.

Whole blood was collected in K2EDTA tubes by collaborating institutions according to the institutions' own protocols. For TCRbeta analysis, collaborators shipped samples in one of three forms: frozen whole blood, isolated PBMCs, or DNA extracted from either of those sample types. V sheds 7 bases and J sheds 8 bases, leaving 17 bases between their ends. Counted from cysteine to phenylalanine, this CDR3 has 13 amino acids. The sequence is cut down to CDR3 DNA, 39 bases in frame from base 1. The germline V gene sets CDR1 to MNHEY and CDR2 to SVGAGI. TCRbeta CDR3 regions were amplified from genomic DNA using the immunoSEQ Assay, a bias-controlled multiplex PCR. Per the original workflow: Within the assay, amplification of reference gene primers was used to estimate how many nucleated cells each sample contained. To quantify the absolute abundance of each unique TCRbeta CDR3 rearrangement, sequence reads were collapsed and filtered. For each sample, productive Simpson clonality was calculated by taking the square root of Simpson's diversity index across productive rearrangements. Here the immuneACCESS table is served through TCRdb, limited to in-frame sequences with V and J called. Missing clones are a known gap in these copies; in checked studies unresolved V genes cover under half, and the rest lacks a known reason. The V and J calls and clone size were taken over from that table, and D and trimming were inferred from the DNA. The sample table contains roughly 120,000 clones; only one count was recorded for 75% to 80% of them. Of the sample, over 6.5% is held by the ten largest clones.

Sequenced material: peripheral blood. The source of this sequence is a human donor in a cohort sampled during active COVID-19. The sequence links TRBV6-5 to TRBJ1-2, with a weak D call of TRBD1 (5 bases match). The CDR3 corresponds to CASTRGGAAGYTF. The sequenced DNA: TGTGCCAGCACTCGGGGGGGAGCGGCCGGCTACACCTTC.